This T cell receptor beta chain was identified in a study of CD8 T cells in Susac syndrome. This CDR3 region has 20 residues. V gave up 4 bases and J gave up 1 base; unmatched junction bases: 14. Multiple sclerosis controls were treatment-naive patients with stable or active relapsing-remitting disease. The RNA input was roughly 0.5 to 1 ug, and it was reverse transcribed with random hexamers. Amplification of TCR beta CDR3 spanned 54 Vbeta and 13 Jbeta via immunoSEQ multiplex PCR. TCRdb fed the immunoSEQ multiplex PCR reads into MiXCR, producing one record per CDR3 protein. This sample has some 120,000 distinct CDR3 sequences; around 94% occur once, and the top ten carry about 0.13%.

The sequenced sample consisted of CD4+ T cells from PBMCs. This clonotype originated in a human donor with multiple sclerosis. V is TRBV12-3 or TRBV12-4 and J is TRBJ2-3; 13 bases fit TRBD2. The CDR3 sequence is CASSSPRTSGGHRGTDTQYF. The CDR3 bases are TGTGCCAGCAGTTCTCCTCGGACTAGCGGGGGCCATCGCGGCACAGATACGCAGTATTTT.